This T cell receptor (beta chain) stems from a study of vaccination effects on CD4 cells after COVID-19. Using immunoSEQ multiplex PCR, the repertoire was profiled, and TCRdb retains in-frame clones only, with some absent. The sample shows roughly 30,000 clones, over 65% of them seen only once. V was shortened by 6 bases and J by 3 bases, with 15 bases between the two germline ends. CDR1 and CDR2 (germline): MNHEY, SVGAGI. CDR3 length equals 14 residues. This clone occurred a few times. Antigen: not known. Viral peptide pool expansion of antigen-specific CD4+ T cells preceded sequencing in the ViraFEST assay. Cells that had been cultured for roughly ten days were the source of isolated CD4+ T cells. Two-dose vaccination with either BNT162b2 or mRNA-1273 was given to the participants.

The J gene is TRBJ2-7, the V gene TRBV6-5; D could derive from TRBD1 or TRBD2 (6 bases each). Source: CD4+ T cells from PBMCs cultured with HCoV-NL63 spike peptides, taken after COVID-19 vaccination. The sequence derives from a human donor who received a COVID-19 vaccine. The CDR3 DNA follows: TGTGCCAGCAGCCGCTCGGGGGCGCGCTACGAGCAGTACTTC. This codes for CASSRSGARYEQYF.